The 7 T cell receptor beta chains in this list originate from one sample, sequenced in a study of shared clonotypes between healthy human individuals. Profiling relied on immunoSEQ multiplex PCR, and the TCRdb table lists in-frame clones only, not all of them. The repertoire holds roughly 700,000 clones, with roughly 70% as singletons. The sequenced material came from memory CD4+ T cells sorted from blood. Subset here: CD45RA-negative fraction. The receptors shown here come from a woman aged 25 to 39 in good health.

The chain couples TRBV5-1 to TRBJ2-7, with D perhaps matching TRBD1 (5 bases). The CDR3 spans 12 residues. Trimming cost V 5 bases and J 3 bases, with 9 bases left between them. Germline CDR1 reads SGHRS; CDR2 reads YFSETQ. The CDR3 loop is CASRYQGYEQYF. In DNA, the CDR3 is TGCGCCAGCAGGTACCAGGGCTACGAGCAGTACTTC. The entire variable domain, with the rest obtained from reference TRBV5-1 and TRBJ2-7, is as follows: KAGVTQTPRYLIKTRGQQVTLSCSPISGHRSVSWYQQTPGQGLQFLFEYFSETQRNKGNFPGRFSGRQFSNSRSEMNVSTLELGDSALYLCASRYQGYEQYFGPGTRLTVT.

The chain uses TRBV5-1 and TRBJ2-7; D ambiguous. The CDR3 loop spans 14 amino acids. Germline V gene lookup returns CDR1 SGHRS and CDR2 YFSETQ. V lost 5 bases, J lost 0 bases, and 12 bases lay in between. Here the CDR3 reads CASRPDPSSYEQYF. Here the CDR3 DNA reads TGCGCCAGCAGGCCTGACCCGAGCTCCTACGAGCAGTACTTC.

The V call is TRBV6-1, the J call TRBJ1-1; D may be TRBD1 (6 bases). Germline CDR1 and CDR2: MNHNS and SASEGT. The CDR3 is 15 amino acids. V gave up 1 base and J gave up 2 bases, with 11 bases separating them. DNA for the CDR3: TGTGCCAGCAGTGAAGACAGGGCAGGAAACACTGAAGCTTTCTTT. Encoded protein: CASSEDRAGNTEAFF.

Only one count was recorded for this clone. The chain is built from TRBV5-1 and TRBJ2-1; D is unresolved. V shed 2 bases and J shed 4 bases, with 10 bases lying between them. The germline V gene encodes CDR1 SGHRS and CDR2 YFSETQ. The CDR3 contains 14 residues. The CDR3 DNA sequence: TGCGCCAGCAGCTTACAGACGGCTTACAATGAGCAGTTCTTC. Translated: CASSLQTAYNEQFF.

The rearrangement links TRBV21-1 to TRBJ2-2; TRBD2 is taken as the D call from the table, unchecked against the DNA. TRBV21-1 is a recognized pseudogene. This CDR3 contains 16 residues. This chain's CDR3 is CASSGLAGKSTGELFF. The CDR3 bases are TGTGCCAGCAGCGGACTAGCGGGCAAAAGCACCGGGGAGCTGTTTTTT.

The chain combines TRBV5-1 with TRBJ1-1, with 7 bases matching TRBD1. Germline loops: CDR1 SGHRS, CDR2 YFSETQ. The ends lost 2 bases at V and 1 base at J; junction bases unmatched: 8. The CDR3 extends over 16 amino acids. The CDR3 loop is CASSFPQGDQNTEAFF. The CDR3 DNA reads TGCGCCAGCAGCTTTCCCCAGGGGGACCAGAACACTGAAGCTTTCTTT.

This chain connects TRBV5-8 to TRBJ2-4; 9 bases are a match to TRBD2. The trim removed 2 bases at V and 0 bases at J, leaving 3 bases unmatched. Germline lookup yields CDR1 SGHTS and CDR2 YDEGEE. The CDR3 has 16 amino acids. CDR3 amino acids: CASSFLAGRAKNIQYF. The CDR3 nucleotides are TGTGCCAGCAGCTTCCTAGCGGGAAGAGCCAAAAACATTCAGTACTTC. The full variable domain, completed using reference TRBV5-8 and TRBJ2-4, is EAGVTQSPTHLIKTRGQQATLRCSPISGHTSVYWYQQALGLGLQFLLWYDEGEERNRGNFPPRFSGRQFPNYSSELNVNALELEDSALYLCASSFLAGRAKNIQYFGAGTRLSVL.